The rows below give T cell receptor beta chains drawn from one sample of a study of shared clonotypes between healthy human individuals. Assay: immunoSEQ multiplex PCR; the TCRdb copy retains only in-frame clones and omits some. Among 850,000 to 1,200,000 clones, roughly 70% were seen once, and the ten largest hold around 1.4%. The sequencing input was memory CD4+ T cells sorted from blood. Receptors originate from a man aged 18 to 35 in good health. CDR3s include the opening cysteine and the closing phenylalanine or tryptophan. The D gene is left open where the match is weak. Expanded clones get a size class; other rows say once, few or many, or leave the size out.

v_gene	abundance	d_gene	j_gene	CDR3aa	CDR3nt
TRBV6-6	once	TRBD1	TRBJ1-6	CASRDRGLGNSPLHF	TGTGCCAGCAGAGACAGGGGGCTGGGTAATTCACCCCTCCACTTT
TRBV19	-	-	TRBJ1-5	CASSIAGNQPQHF	TGTGCCAGTAGTATAGCGGGCAATCAGCCCCAGCATTTT
TRBV6-6	-	-	TRBJ2-2	CASSQDIGRYTGELFF	TGTGCCAGCAGTCAGGACATAGGTCGTTATACCGGGGAGCTGTTTTTT
TRBV2	-	TRBD1	TRBJ1-2	CASSAVQGAWGYTF	TGTGCCAGCAGCGCGGTCCAGGGGGCATGGGGCTACACCTTC
TRBV11-2	once	-	TRBJ2-7	CASSLWAGTYEQYF	TGTGCCAGCAGCTTATGGGCAGGGACCTACGAGCAGTACTTC
TRBV5-4	-	TRBD1	TRBJ2-7	CASSRDSKTEQYF	TGTGCCAGCAGCCGGGACAGCAAAACGGAGCAGTACTTC
TRBV29-1	-	-	TRBJ1-3	CSVEVSNSGNTIYF	TGCAGCGTTGAGGTCTCCAACTCTGGAAACACCATATATTTT
TRBV5-1	-	-	TRBJ2-7	CASSGLSGSYEQYF	TGCGCCAGCAGCGGCCTCAGTGGCTCCTACGAGCAGTACTTC
TRBV10-3	many	TRBD1	TRBJ1-1	CAISAGQGSTEAFF	TGTGCCATCAGTGCGGGACAGGGTAGCACTGAAGCTTTCTTT
TRBV2	-	TRBD1	TRBJ2-5	CASSDGDRDTETQYF	TGTGCCAGCAGTGATGGGGACAGGGATACAGAGACCCAGTACTTC
TRBV6-1	-	-	TRBJ2-7	CASKPDSSYEQYF	TGTGCCAGCAAGCCGGACAGTTCCTACGAGCAGTACTTC
TRBV6-1	once	TRBD1	TRBJ2-2	CASLRQGEVTGELFF	TGTGCCAGCCTGAGACAGGGCGAAGTCACCGGGGAGCTGTTTTTT
TRBV11-2	-	-	TRBJ2-3	CASSLTVWSDTQYF	TGTGCCAGCAGCTTAACGGTATGGTCAGATACGCAGTATTTT
TRBV5-1	-	-	TRBJ1-2	CASSPGYGYTF	TGCGCCAGCAGCCCTGGTTATGGCTACACCTTC
TRBV9	-	-	TRBJ2-5	CASSVGGAGAQETQYF	TGTGCCAGCAGCGTAGGGGGTGCGGGGGCCCAAGAGACCCAGTACTTC
TRBV5-1	-	-	TRBJ2-7	CASRGKGRRLDEQYF	TGCGCCAGCAGAGGAAAGGGAAGGAGGTTGGACGAGCAGTACTTC
TRBV5-4	-	TRBD1	TRBJ2-5	CASRRDRASETQYF	TGTGCCAGCAGGCGGGACAGGGCGTCGGAGACCCAGTACTTC
TRBV6-6	once	-	TRBJ2-1	CASSQTSGKPNEQFF	TGTGCCAGCAGCCAGACATCCGGGAAACCCAATGAGCAGTTCTTC
TRBV28	few	-	TRBJ1-2	CASSLLGGANYGYTF	TGTGCCAGCAGTTTGCTAGGCGGAGCTAACTATGGCTACACCTTC
TRBV6-1	-	TRBD1	TRBJ2-3	CASSAQGAADTQYF	TGTGCCAGCAGTGCCCAGGGGGCGGCAGATACGCAGTATTTT
TRBV23-1	-	-	TRBJ2-3	CASSRRPLTGNTDTQYF	TGCGCCAGCAGTCGGCGGCCTTTGACGGGAAATACAGATACGCAGTATTTT
TRBV11-2	-	TRBD2	TRBJ2-5	CASSPTGRGGLETQYF	TGTGCCAGCAGCCCCACGGGGCGGGGGGGCCTGGAGACCCAGTACTTC
TRBV6-5	-	-	TRBJ2-7	CASKEGAQGLYEQYF	TGTGCCAGCAAGGAGGGGGCGCAAGGGCTCTACGAGCAGTACTTC
TRBV30	-	TRBD1	TRBJ2-5	CAWSRVAGGRGTQYF	TGTGCCTGGAGTAGGGTGGCAGGGGGAAGGGGGACCCAGTACTTC
TRBV30	-	-	TRBJ2-2	CAWRPRESTGELFF	TGTGCCTGGAGACCCAGGGAAAGCACCGGGGAGCTGTTTTTT